This TCR beta chain was observed in a study of PD-1 and CTLA-4 blockade in melanoma. Some clones are missing from TCRdb's copy, which holds only in-frame ones; the method was immunoSEQ multiplex PCR. The sample lists over 25,000 clones; approximately 91% were seen once. This clone came up once. This clonotype was obtained from a human donor with melanoma. Sequenced here: CD8+ T cells from peripheral blood, sampled before anti-PD-1 treatment.

CDR3 coding DNA: TGCGCCAGCAGCCGTACGACAGATGTCGCTGAAGCTTTCTTT. It specifies CASSRTTDVAEAFF. V usage is TRBV4-1 and J usage is TRBJ1-1; TRBD1 might be the D (5 bases). Trimming shortened V by 4 bases and J by 6 bases, and 15 bases separated the two germline ends. In germline, CDR1 is MGHRA, CDR2 YSYEKL. The CDR3 extends over 14 amino acids.